Listed below are T cell receptor beta chains from one sample, sequenced in a study of T cells in Graves' hyperthyroidism and ophthalmopathy. One entry per CDR3 protein, called by TCRdb with MiXCR from the multiplex PCR reads. The sample yields 500,000 to 600,000 distinct CDR3 sequences, about half seen once. Sequencing used peripheral blood or thyroid tissue (not recorded which). The receptors come from an adult woman with Graves' disease, either hyperthyroidism or ophthalmopathy (not recorded which). The CDR3 runs from the conserved cysteine through the conserved F or W. The order of the fields is D gene, V gene, J gene, clone size, CDR3 protein, CDR3 DNA. The D gene is left open where the match is weak. Clone size is stated in some rows and not others, as once, few, many or a class when expanded.

>.|TRBV24-1|TRBJ1-3|many
CATSDLVLREDTIYF
TGTGCCACCAGTGATTTGGTTCTCCGGGAGGACACCATATATTTT
>TRBD1|TRBV15|TRBJ1-1|.
CATSHDRGTEAFF
TGTGCCACCAGCCACGACAGGGGCACTGAAGCTTTCTTT
>.|TRBV7-2|TRBJ1-6|.
CASSPQTGSSYNSPLHF
TGTGCCAGCAGCCCCCAAACAGGGAGCTCCTATAATTCACCCCTCCACTTT
>.|TRBV18|TRBJ2-7|few
CASSPQEGLGYEQYF
TGTGCCAGCTCACCCCAAGAGGGCCTAGGCTACGAGCAGTACTTC
>.|TRBV9|TRBJ2-3|.
CASSLRASSTDTQYF
TGTGCCAGCAGCCTCCGGGCTTCTAGCACAGATACGCAGTATTTT
>.|TRBV28|TRBJ2-5|.
CASSFKGEETQYF
TGTGCCAGCAGTTTTAAGGGGGAAGAGACCCAGTACTTC
>.|TRBV27|TRBJ1-5|few
CASRGLLGSNQPQHF
TGTGCCAGCAGAGGCCTATTGGGGAGCAATCAGCCCCAGCATTTT
>TRBD1|TRBV12-3/TRBV12-4|TRBJ1-1|few
CASNTGGEAEAFF
TGTGCCAGTAACACAGGGGGCGAGGCTGAAGCTTTCTTT
>.|TRBV7-9|TRBJ2-7|many
CASSPFNEGGYEQYF
TGTGCCAGCAGCCCCTTCAACGAGGGGGGCTACGAGCAGTACTTC
>TRBD1|TRBV9|TRBJ2-7|many
CASSPRPGTGSYEQYF
TGTGCCAGCAGCCCCCGCCCCGGGACAGGCTCCTACGAGCAGTACTTC
>.|TRBV7-9|TRBJ2-7|.
CASSEPRGDYEQYF
TGTGCCAGCAGTGAGCCTCGGGGAGACTACGAGCAGTACTTC
>.|TRBV29-1|TRBJ2-5|few
CSVEGLASGKTQYF
TGCAGCGTTGAGGGGCTAGCAAGTGGCAAGACCCAGTACTTC
>.|TRBV29-1|TRBJ1-1|many
CSVYLLEGVNTEAFF
TGCAGCGTTTACCTCTTGGAGGGGGTGAACACTGAAGCTTTCTTT
>.|TRBV5-6|TRBJ2-7|many
CASSFRRPYEQYF
TGTGCCAGCAGCTTTCGAAGGCCCTACGAGCAGTACTTC
>.|TRBV20-1|TRBJ2-5|.
CSAAPRSETQYF
TGCAGTGCTGCCCCTCGGTCAGAGACCCAGTACTTC
>.|TRBV12-3/TRBV12-4|TRBJ1-4|many
CASSLEQANEKLFF
TGTGCCAGCTCCCTAGAACAGGCTAATGAAAAACTGTTTTTT
>TRBD1|TRBV29-1|TRBJ1-5|many
CSVGTGGINSNQPQHF
TGCAGCGTTGGGACAGGGGGAATAAATAGCAATCAGCCCCAGCATTTT
>TRBD1|TRBV20-1|TRBJ1-6|once
CSARGGDRGNQPLHF
TGCAGTGCTAGAGGGGGGGACAGGGGCAATCAGCCCCTCCACTTT
>TRBD2|TRBV20-1|TRBJ2-5|.
CSARVWGGNQPQYF
TGCAGTGCTCGAGTCTGGGGGGGGAATCAGCCCCAGTACTTC
>.|TRBV28|TRBJ1-5|many
CASTQGSNQPQHF
TGTGCCAGCACGCAGGGTTCCAATCAGCCCCAGCATTTT
>TRBD2|TRBV7-9|TRBJ2-7|many
CASSLGLAGAGQYF
TGTGCCAGCAGCTTGGGACTAGCGGGAGCCGGGCAGTACTTC
>.|TRBV7-9|TRBJ2-1|.
CASSLIRNEQFF
TGTGCCAGCAGCTTAATACGCAATGAGCAGTTCTTC
>.|TRBV2|TRBJ2-5|.
CASSHATRGPSPFPHQETQYF
TGTGCCAGCAGCCACGCAACCCGGGGCCCTAGCCCGTTCCCCCACCAAGAGACCCAGTACTTC
>TRBD1|TRBV6-5|TRBJ1-1|many
CASSKWTGRLEAFF
TGTGCCAGCAGCAAATGGACAGGACGTCTCGAAGCTTTCTTT
>.|TRBV2|TRBJ1-5|few
CASSEEVF
TGTGCCAGCAGTGAAGAGGTTTTT
>TRBD1|TRBV15|TRBJ1-6|.
CATSSRTGLNSPLHF
TGTGCCACCAGCAGTCGGACAGGGCTGAATTCACCCCTCCACTTT
>.|TRBV5-1|TRBJ1-1|.
CASRTDGGTEAFF
TGCGCCAGCAGAACGGACGGGGGCACTGAAGCTTTCTTT
>TRBD1|TRBV7-8|TRBJ2-3|.
CASNPPDRLGTDTQYF
TGTGCCAGCAACCCACCGGACAGGCTGGGCACAGATACGCAGTATTTT
>TRBD1|TRBV6-1|TRBJ1-3|.
CASRGLQGVGNTIYF
TGTGCCAGCAGGGGGCTACAGGGGGTTGGAAACACCATATATTTT
>.|TRBV20-1|TRBJ1-4|many
CSARLPKGTGEKLFF
TGCAGTGCTAGACTCCCGAAGGGGACGGGGGAAAAACTGTTTTTT
>TRBD1|TRBV7-3|TRBJ1-2|.
CASSRRTGGSNYGYTF
TGTGCCAGCAGCCGTAGGACAGGGGGATCTAACTATGGCTACACCTTC
>.|TRBV10-3|TRBJ2-7|.
CAISGAHDSCEQYF
TGTGCCATCAGTGGGGCACACGACTCCTGCGAGCAGTACTTC
>.|TRBV5-1|TRBJ1-1|.
CASSQYLRETPEAFF
TGCGCCAGCAGCCAATACCTGCGGGAGACCCCTGAAGCTTTCTTT
>.|TRBV9|TRBJ1-2|.
CASSRGANGYTF
TGTGCCAGCAGTCGAGGGGCCAATGGCTACACCTTC
>.|TRBV7-9|TRBJ2-5|.
CASSPQAEGQYF
TGTGCCAGCAGCCCGCAGGCTGAGGGTCAGTACTTC
>.|TRBV12-3/TRBV12-4|TRBJ1-5|.
CASSLLVQPQHF
TGTGCCAGCAGTTTGTTGGTTCAGCCCCAGCATTTT
>.|TRBV11-2|TRBJ2-5|many
CASSPSYEETQYF
TGTGCCAGCAGCCCCAGTTACGAAGAGACCCAGTACTTC
>.|TRBV7-3|TRBJ2-5|few
CASSLADRKETQYF
TGTGCCAGCAGCTTAGCGGACAGAAAAGAGACCCAGTACTTC
>.|TRBV7-9|TRBJ1-6|.
CASSPRGVNSPLHF
TGTGCCAGCAGCCCACGCGGGGTCAACTCACCCCTCCACTTT
>.|TRBV7-9|TRBJ1-1|many
CASSEGVGEAFF
TGTGCCAGCAGCGAAGGGGTAGGTGAAGCTTTCTTT
>.|TRBV10-3|TRBJ1-5|once
CASSVNRDTNQPQHF
TGTGCCAGCAGTGTGAACCGGGACACTAATCAGCCCCAGCATTTT
>.|TRBV20-1|TRBJ2-7|many
CSAETGRYEQYF
TGCAGTGCAGAGACGGGGAGGTACGAGCAGTACTTC
>.|TRBV10-2|TRBJ1-1|once
CASSEPRTPNTEAFF
TGCGCCAGCAGTGAGCCCCGGACACCGAACACTGAAGCTTTCTTT
>.|TRBV11-1|TRBJ2-2|many
CASKRDTNTGELFF
TGTGCCAGCAAGAGGGACACGAACACCGGGGAGCTGTTTTTT
>.|TRBV15|TRBJ2-2|.
CATSRASMGTGELFF
TGTGCCACCAGCAGAGCGTCGATGGGGACCGGGGAGCTGTTTTTT
>TRBD2|TRBV14|TRBJ2-7|.
CASSQGGLAGYEQYF
TGTGCCAGCAGCCAAGGGGGACTAGCGGGTTACGAGCAGTACTTC
>.|TRBV6-1|TRBJ2-7|many
CASSEIEGDMGYEQYF
TGTGCCAGCAGTGAAATTGAGGGGGATATGGGCTACGAGCAGTACTTC
>.|TRBV19|TRBJ2-7|many
CASSIGLSGVNEQYF
TGTGCCAGTAGTATTGGGCTATCCGGTGTCAACGAGCAGTACTTC
>.|TRBV7-9|TRBJ2-7|.
CASSAAPVYSYEQYF
TGTGCCAGCAGTGCTGCCCCCGTTTACTCCTACGAGCAGTACTTC
>TRBD1|TRBV6-1|TRBJ1-2|many
CASSGQGVFGYTF
TGTGCCAGCAGTGGACAGGGGGTTTTTGGCTACACCTTC